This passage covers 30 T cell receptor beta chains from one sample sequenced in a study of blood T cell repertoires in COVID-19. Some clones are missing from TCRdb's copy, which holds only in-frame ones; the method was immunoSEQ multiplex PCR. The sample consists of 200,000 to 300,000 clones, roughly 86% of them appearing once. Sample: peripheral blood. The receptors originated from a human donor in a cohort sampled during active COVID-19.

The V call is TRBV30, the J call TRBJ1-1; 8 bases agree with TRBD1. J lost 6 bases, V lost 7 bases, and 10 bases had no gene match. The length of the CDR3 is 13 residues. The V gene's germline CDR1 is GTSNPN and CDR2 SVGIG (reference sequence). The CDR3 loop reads CASKPGGFAEAFF. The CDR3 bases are TGTGCCTCGAAGCCAGGGGGCTTCGCTGAAGCTTTCTTT. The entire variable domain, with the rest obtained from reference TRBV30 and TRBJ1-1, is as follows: SQTIHQWPATLVQPVGSPLSLECTVEGTSNPNLYWYRQAAGRGLQLLFYSVGIGQISSEVPQNLSASRPQDRQFILSSKKLLLSDSGFYLCASKPGGFAEAFFGQGTRLTVV.

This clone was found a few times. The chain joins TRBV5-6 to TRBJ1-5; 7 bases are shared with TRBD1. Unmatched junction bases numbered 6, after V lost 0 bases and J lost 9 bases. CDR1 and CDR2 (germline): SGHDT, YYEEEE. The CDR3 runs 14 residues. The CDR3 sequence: CASSLGTGPSPQHF. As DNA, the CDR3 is TGTGCCAGCAGCTTGGGGACAGGTCCTTCGCCCCAGCATTTT.

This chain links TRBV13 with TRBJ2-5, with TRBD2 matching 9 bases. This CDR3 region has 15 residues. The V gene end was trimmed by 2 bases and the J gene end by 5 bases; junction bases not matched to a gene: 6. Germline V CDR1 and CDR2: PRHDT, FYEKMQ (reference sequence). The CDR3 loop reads CASSLRSGGPETQYF. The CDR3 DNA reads TGTGCCAGCAGCTTACGGAGCGGGGGGCCGGAGACCCAGTACTTC. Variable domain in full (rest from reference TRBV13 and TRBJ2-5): AAGVIQSPRHLIKEKRETATLKCYPIPRHDTVYWYQQGPGQDPQFLISFYEKMQSDKGSIPDRFSAQQFSDYHSELNMSSLELGDSALYFCASSLRSGGPETQYFGPGTRLLVL.

Here the CDR3 DNA reads TGCGCCAGCAGCCGAACACTCCTTCAGGGGACGCCGCTCACAGATACGCAGTATTTT. Amino acids: CASSRTLLQGTPLTDTQYF. This sequence joins TRBV4-1 and TRBJ2-3; D may be TRBD1 (6 bases). This CDR3 region has 19 residues. Germline CDR1 is MGHRA and CDR2 is YSYEKL. Trimming shortened V by 4 bases and J by 2 bases, and 25 bases separated the two germline ends.

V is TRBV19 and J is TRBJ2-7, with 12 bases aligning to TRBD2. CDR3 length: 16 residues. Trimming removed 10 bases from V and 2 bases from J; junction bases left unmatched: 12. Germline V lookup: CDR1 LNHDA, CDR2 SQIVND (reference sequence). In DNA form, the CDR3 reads TGTGCCACCAAGGAGACTAGCGGGAGTGTAACCTACGAGCAGTACTTC. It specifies CATKETSGSVTYEQYF.

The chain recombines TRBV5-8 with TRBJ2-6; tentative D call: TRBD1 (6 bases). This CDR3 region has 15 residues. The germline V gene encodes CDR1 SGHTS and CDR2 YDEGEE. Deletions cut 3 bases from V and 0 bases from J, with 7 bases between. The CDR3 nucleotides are TGTGCCAGCAGCTCCAGGGGCTCTGGGGCCAACGTCCTGACTTTC. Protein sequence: CASSSRGSGANVLTF. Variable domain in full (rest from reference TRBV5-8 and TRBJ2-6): EAGVTQSPTHLIKTRGQQATLRCSPISGHTSVYWYQQALGLGLQFLLWYDEGEERNRGNFPPRFSGRQFPNYSSELNVNALELEDSALYLCASSSRGSGANVLTFGAGSRLTVL.

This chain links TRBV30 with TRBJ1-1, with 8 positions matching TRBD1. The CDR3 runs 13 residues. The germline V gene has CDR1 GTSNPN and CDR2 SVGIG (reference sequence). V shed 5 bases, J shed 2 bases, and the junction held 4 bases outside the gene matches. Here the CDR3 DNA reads TGTGCCTGGGGGACAGGCGATAACACTGAAGCTTTCTTT. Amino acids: CAWGTGDNTEAFF.

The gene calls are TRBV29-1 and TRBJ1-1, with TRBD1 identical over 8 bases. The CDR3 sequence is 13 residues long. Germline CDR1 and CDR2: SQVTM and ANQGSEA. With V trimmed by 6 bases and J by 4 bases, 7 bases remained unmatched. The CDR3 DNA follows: TGCAGCGTCCCGGACAGGGAGAGCACTGAAGCTTTCTTT. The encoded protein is CSVPDRESTEAFF. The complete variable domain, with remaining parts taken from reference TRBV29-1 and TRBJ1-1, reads SAVISQKPSRDICQRGTSLTIQCQVDSQVTMMFWYRQQPGQSLTLIATANQGSEATYESGFVIDKFPISRPNLTFSTLTVSNMSPEDSSIYLCSVPDRESTEAFFGQGTRLTVV.

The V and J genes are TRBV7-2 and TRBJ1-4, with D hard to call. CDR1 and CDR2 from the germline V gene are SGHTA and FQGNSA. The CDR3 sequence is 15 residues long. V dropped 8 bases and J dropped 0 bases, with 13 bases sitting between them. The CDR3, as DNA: TGTGCCAGCGGGAAGAGGGCTGCAACTAATGAAAAACTGTTTTTT. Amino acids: CASGKRAATNEKLFF.

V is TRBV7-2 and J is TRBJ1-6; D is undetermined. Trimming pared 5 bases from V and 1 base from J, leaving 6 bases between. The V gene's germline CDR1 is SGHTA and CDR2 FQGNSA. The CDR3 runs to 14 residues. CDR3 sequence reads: CASSPASYNSPLHF. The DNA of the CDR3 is TGTGCCAGCAGCCCCGCGTCCTATAATTCACCCCTCCACTTT.

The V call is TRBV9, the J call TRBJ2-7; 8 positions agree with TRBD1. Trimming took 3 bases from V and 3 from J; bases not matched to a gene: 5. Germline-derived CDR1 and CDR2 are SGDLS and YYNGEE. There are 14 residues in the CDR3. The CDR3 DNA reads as TGTGCCAGCAGCGCCTACGGGACAGGCTACGAGCAGTACTTC. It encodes CASSAYGTGYEQYF.

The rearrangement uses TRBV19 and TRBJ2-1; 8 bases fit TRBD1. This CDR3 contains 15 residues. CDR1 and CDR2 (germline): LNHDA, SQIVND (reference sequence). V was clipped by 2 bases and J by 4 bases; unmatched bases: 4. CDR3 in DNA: TGTGCCAGTAGTATAAGACAGGGGATATACAATGAGCAGTTCTTC. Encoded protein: CASSIRQGIYNEQFF. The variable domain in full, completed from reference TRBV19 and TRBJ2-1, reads DGGITQSPKYLFRKEGQNVTLSCEQNLNHDAMYWYRQDPGQGLRLIYYSQIVNDFQKGDIAEGYSVSREKKESFPLTVTSAQKNPTAFYLCASSIRQGIYNEQFFGPGTRLTVL.

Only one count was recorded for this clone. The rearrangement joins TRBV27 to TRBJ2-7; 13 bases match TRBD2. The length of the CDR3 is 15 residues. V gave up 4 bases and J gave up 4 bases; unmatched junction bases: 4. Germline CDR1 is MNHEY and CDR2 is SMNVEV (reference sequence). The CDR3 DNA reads TGTGCCAGCAGTTGGACTAGCGGGAGTTCTTACGAGCAGTACTTC. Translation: CASSWTSGSSYEQYF.

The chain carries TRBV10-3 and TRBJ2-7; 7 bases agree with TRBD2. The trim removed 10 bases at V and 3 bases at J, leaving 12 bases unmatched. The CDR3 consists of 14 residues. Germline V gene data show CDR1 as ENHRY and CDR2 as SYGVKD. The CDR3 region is CATCSGPPFYEQYF. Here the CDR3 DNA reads TGTGCCACCTGTAGCGGGCCTCCTTTCTACGAGCAGTACTTC.

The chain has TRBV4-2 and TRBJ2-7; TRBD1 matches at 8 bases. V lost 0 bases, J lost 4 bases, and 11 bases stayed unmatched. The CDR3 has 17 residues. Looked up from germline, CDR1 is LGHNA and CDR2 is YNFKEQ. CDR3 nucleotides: TGTGCCAGCAGCCAAGATAGGGAACAGGGGGTACTATACGAGCAGTACTTC. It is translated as CASSQDREQGVLYEQYF.

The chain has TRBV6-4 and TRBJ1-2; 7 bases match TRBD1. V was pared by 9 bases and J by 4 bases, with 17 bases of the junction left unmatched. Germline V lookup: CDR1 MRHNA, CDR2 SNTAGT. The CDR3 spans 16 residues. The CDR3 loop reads CARCPGQPTTPYGYTF. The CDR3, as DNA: TGTGCCAGATGCCCGGGACAGCCGACAACTCCCTATGGCTACACCTTC.

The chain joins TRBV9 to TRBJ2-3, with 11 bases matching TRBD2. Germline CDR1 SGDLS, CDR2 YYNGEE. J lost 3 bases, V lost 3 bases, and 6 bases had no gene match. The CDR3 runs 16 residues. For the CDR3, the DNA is TGTGCCAGCAGCGCTAGCGGGGGGCACGAGACAGATACGCAGTATTTT. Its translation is CASSASGGHETDTQYF.

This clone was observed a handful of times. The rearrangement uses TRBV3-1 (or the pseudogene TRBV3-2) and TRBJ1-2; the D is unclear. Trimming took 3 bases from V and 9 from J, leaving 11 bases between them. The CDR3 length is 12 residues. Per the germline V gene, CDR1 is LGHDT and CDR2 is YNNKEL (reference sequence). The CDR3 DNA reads TGTGCCAGCAGCCATGGCAGTCAAAGCTACACCTTC. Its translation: CASSHGSQSYTF.

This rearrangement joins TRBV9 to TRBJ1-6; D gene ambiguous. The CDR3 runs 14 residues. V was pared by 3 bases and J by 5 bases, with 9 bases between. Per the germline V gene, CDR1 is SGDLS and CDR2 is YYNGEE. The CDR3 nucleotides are TGTGCCAGCAGCGCCTACTTCAATAATTCACCCCTCCACTTT. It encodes CASSAYFNNSPLHF.

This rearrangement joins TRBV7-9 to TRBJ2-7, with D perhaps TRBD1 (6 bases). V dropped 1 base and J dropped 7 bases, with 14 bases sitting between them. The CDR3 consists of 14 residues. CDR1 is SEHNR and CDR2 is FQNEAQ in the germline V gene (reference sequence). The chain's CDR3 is CASSLGARGGEQYF. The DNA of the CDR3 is TGTGCCAGCAGCTTAGGAGCCAGGGGTGGAGAGCAGTACTTC.

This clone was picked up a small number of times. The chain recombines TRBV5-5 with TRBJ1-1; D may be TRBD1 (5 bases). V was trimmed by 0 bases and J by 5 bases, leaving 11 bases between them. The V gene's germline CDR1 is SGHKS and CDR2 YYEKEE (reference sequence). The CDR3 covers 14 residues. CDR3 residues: CASSLGVGVTEAFF. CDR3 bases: TGTGCCAGCAGCTTGGGGGTAGGGGTTACTGAAGCTTTCTTT.

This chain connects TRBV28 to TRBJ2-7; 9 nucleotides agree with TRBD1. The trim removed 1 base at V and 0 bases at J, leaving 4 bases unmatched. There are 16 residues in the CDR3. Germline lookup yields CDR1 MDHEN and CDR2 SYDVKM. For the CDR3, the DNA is TGTGCCAGCAGTTTATCCGGGACAGGGAGCTCCTACGAGCAGTACTTC. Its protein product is CASSLSGTGSSYEQYF.

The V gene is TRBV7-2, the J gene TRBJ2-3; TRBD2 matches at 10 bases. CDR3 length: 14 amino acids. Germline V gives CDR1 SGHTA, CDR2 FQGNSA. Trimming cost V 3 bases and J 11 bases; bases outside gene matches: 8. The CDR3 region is CASSFTLAGHEQYF. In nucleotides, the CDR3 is TGTGCCAGCAGCTTCACACTAGCGGGGCACGAGCAGTATTTT.

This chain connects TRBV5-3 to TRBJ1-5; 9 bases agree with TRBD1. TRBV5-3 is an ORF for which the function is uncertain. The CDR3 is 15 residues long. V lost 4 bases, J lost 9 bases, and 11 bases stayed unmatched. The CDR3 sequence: CARSLRDRALGPQHF. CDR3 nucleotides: TGTGCCAGAAGCCTCCGGGACAGGGCTTTGGGGCCCCAGCATTTT.

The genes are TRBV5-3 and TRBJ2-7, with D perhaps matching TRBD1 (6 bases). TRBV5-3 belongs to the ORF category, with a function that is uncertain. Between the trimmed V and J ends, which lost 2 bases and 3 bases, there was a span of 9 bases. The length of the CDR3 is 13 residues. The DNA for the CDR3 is TGTGCCAGAAGCTTCCAGGGGCACTACGAGCAGTACTTC. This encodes CARSFQGHYEQYF.

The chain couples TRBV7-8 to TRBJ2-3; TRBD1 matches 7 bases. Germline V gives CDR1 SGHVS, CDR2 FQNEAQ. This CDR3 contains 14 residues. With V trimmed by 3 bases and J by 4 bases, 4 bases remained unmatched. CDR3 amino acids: CASSFQGVADTQYF. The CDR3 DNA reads TGTGCCAGCAGCTTCCAGGGGGTGGCAGATACGCAGTATTTT.

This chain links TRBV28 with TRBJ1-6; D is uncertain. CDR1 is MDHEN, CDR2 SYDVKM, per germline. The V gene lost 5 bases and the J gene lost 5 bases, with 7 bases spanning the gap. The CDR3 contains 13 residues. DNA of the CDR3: TGTGCCAGCAGTCCAGTAAATAATTCACCCCTCCACTTT. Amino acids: CASSPVNNSPLHF.

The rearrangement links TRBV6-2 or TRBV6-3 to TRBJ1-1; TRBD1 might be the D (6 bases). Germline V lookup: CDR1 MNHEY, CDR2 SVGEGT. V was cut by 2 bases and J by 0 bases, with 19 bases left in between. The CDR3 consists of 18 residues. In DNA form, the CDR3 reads TGTGCCAGCAGTTACCCCACAGGGAGAAGACCGGTGAACACTGAAGCTTTCTTT. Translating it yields CASSYPTGRRPVNTEAFF.

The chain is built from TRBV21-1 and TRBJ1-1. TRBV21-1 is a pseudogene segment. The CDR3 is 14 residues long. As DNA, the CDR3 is TGTGCCAGCAGCAAAGTCTTGGGAGACACTGAAGCTTTCTTT. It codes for CASSKVLGDTEAFF.

The CDR3 protein is CAIAETGGYYGYTF. The DNA for the CDR3 is TGTGCCATCGCGGAGACAGGGGGATACTATGGCTACACCTTC. The chain is built from TRBV10-3 and TRBJ1-2, with 9 bases aligning to TRBD1. This CDR3 region has 14 residues. The V segment lost 8 bases and the J segment 3 bases; nucleotides outside the gene matches: 7. Per germline, CDR1 ENHRY and CDR2 SYGVKD.